The clone carrying this TCR beta chain was recorded many times. Time point denoted: newly diagnosed GD, antithyroid drugs for less than 3 months. PBMC-extracted RNA yielded the TCR library. Patients came through an endocrinology department, and that department was in Xi'an, China. Libraries of TCR beta came from iRepertoire HTBI primers plus Arm-PCR of CDR3 regions. From the multiplex PCR reads, TCRdb called clonotypes with MiXCR, one entry per CDR3 protein. Among 390,000 or so distinct CDR3 sequences listed, roughly 10% were seen once. The sample belongs to a study of regulatory T cells in long-lasting Graves disease. Whole-study context: Graves' patients diagnosed newly had used antithyroid drugs under 3 months.

The sample also formed part of further work on T cells in Graves' hyperthyroidism and ophthalmopathy. That source notes: First-round RT-PCR targeting the TCR CDR3 was performed with the HTBI primer set.

The sequencing here drew on peripheral blood mononuclear cells (PBMCs), taken at new diagnosis, from a patient treated with antithyroid drugs. This clonotype was obtained from a woman between 18 and 30 years old with Graves disease.

The CDR3 spells CASSSGAGAVTDTQYF. As DNA, the CDR3 is TGTGCCAGCAGCTCTGGGGCGGGGGCCGTGACAGATACGCAGTATTTT. The J gene is TRBJ2-3, the V gene TRBV7-2, with TRBD2 as a possible D gene (7 bases). V dropped 4 bases and J dropped 3 bases, with 17 bases sitting between them. Germline CDR1 is SGHTA and CDR2 is FQGNSA. The CDR3 has 16 amino acids.